This TCR beta chain was recorded in a study of blood T cell repertoires in COVID-19. Turning to the study itself: COVID-19 samples from acute and convalescent phases originated in the United States, Italy and Spain.

Produced via immunoSEQ multiplex PCR; TCRdb's table is partial and in-frame only. Altogether over 200,000 clones are present, 88% being singletons, with the ten largest covering roughly 0.8%. Trimming removed 3 bases from V and 5 bases from J; junction bases left unmatched: 4. CDR3 length: 13 amino acids. Germline-derived CDR1 and CDR2 are SGHTA and FQGNSA. Input material: peripheral blood. The chain carries TRBV7-2 and TRBJ2-7, with 7 bases fitting TRBD2. This TCR derives from a woman under 40 with acute or convalescent COVID-19. The CDR3, as DNA: TGTGCCAGCAGCTTTTCACTAGCGCACGAGCAGTACTTC. Its translation is CASSFSLAHEQYF.